This T cell receptor beta chain originates from a study of spatial heterogeneity in lung cancer. Study as a whole: Each distinct TCR and UMI combination averaged more than ten appearances in raw reads.

Time point indicated: sample taken at primary tumor resection. V was clipped by 5 bases and J by 7 bases; unmatched bases: 5. The CDR3 contains 14 residues. Looked up from germline, CDR1 is MNHNY and CDR2 is SVGAGI (reference sequence). This clonotype has at least ten counts. TCR cDNA molecules each had a unique molecular identifier. TCRdb ran MiXCR on the 5' RACE reads and lists one entry per CDR3 protein. The sample shows more than 20,000 distinct CDR3 sequences, around 4.3% of them seen only once. This TCR came from a male donor with early-stage non-small cell lung cancer. This specimen consisted of PBMCs, obtained at surgery. V is TRBV6-6 and J is TRBJ1-6, with 7 bases fitting TRBD1. In DNA form, the CDR3 reads TGTGCCAGCAGTGAACAGGGGTGGAATTCACCCCTCCACTTT. It codes for CASSEQGWNSPLHF.